These 9 T cell receptor beta chains were all obtained from the same sample, sequenced in a study of T cells after yellow fever vaccination. TCRdb ran MiXCR on the 5' RACE reads and lists one entry per CDR3 protein. The sample has 110,000 to 150,000 distinct CDR3 sequences; about 6.9% are singletons. This sample comprised CD4+ T cells sorted from PBMCs, obtained 10 days after the yellow fever booster vaccination. Source of these receptors: a man aged 25 to 40 who received the YFV17D yellow fever vaccine.

This clonotype was seen many times. The chain is built from TRBV5-1 and TRBJ2-5; 8 nucleotides match TRBD2. The CDR3 has 13 residues. V lost 6 bases to trimming and J lost 3 bases; unmatched junction nucleotides: 4. Germline values: CDR1 SGHRS, CDR2 YFSETQ. CDR3 coding DNA: TGCGCCAGCAATAGCGGGAATGAAGAGACCCAGTACTTC. It specifies CASNSGNEETQYF.

This clonotype has ten or more counts. The chain is built from TRBV20-1 and TRBJ2-7; 7 bases align to TRBD2. The CDR3 consists of 14 residues. Germline V lookup: CDR1 DFQATT, CDR2 SNEGSKA (reference sequence). J gave up 2 bases and V 1 base, and 5 bases lay outside the gene matches. CDR3 sequence (DNA): TGCAGTGCTAGAGTGGGCGGGAGAGCCTACGAGCAGTACTTC. This encodes CSARVGGRAYEQYF.

This clonotype was seen many times. The chain uses TRBV7-2 and TRBJ2-7, with D possibly matching TRBD2 (6 bases). V was trimmed by 5 bases and J by 0 bases, leaving 11 bases between them. Looked up from germline, CDR1 is SGHTA and CDR2 is FQGNSA. CDR3 length equals 14 residues. CDR3 amino acids: CASSPGLTSYEQYF. The CDR3 DNA follows: TGTGCCAGCAGCCCGGGACTGACCTCCTACGAGCAGTACTTC.

This clonotype turned up a few times. The chain uses TRBV12-3 or TRBV12-4 and TRBJ2-6; D unresolved. V was cut by 1 base and J by 0 bases, with 10 bases left in between. The length of the CDR3 is 17 residues. As DNA, the CDR3 is TGTGCCAGCAGTTTAGGGACGGCAAGCTCTGGGGCCAACGTCCTGACTTTC. Its protein is CASSLGTASSGANVLTF.

This clonotype was seen ten or more times. The chain couples TRBV2 to TRBJ2-1; perhaps D is TRBD1 or TRBD2 (5 bases each). The V gene lost 7 bases and the J gene lost 4 bases, with 17 bases spanning the gap. The length of the CDR3 is 15 residues. Germline CDR1 is SNHLY and CDR2 is FYNNEI. The CDR3 sequence: CASKNRGPGYNEQFF. As DNA, the CDR3 is TGTGCCAGCAAAAATAGGGGACCGGGTTACAATGAGCAGTTCTTC.

This clonotype showed up many times. The genes are TRBV13 and TRBJ2-2; D call uncertain. The CDR3 totals 21 residues. Germline CDR1 is PRHDT and CDR2 is FYEKMQ (reference sequence). V dropped 5 bases and J dropped 3 bases, with 31 bases sitting between them. The CDR3 DNA is TGTGCCAGCAGCGCTAAGGTACTAAGGACCCTTAAAGGATGGGACACCGGGGAGCTGTTTTTT. As protein: CASSAKVLRTLKGWDTGELFF.

In this sample, this clonotype turned up many times. The V gene is TRBV14, the J gene TRBJ2-1; D possibly corresponds to TRBD2 (5 bases). Germline CDR1 reads SGHDN; CDR2 reads FVKESK. This CDR3 spans 14 amino acids. V lost 2 bases to trimming and J lost 5 bases, with 10 bases between them. In nucleotides, the CDR3 is TGTGCCAGCAGCCAACTTAAGCGGAACAATGAGCAGTTCTTC. It is translated as CASSQLKRNNEQFF.

As to this clonotype: At one of its ends the junction is not consistent with the germline gene, which may arise from a read error. V is TRBV10-3 and J is TRBJ2-1; 9 nucleotides match TRBD2. The germline gives CDR1 ENHRY, CDR2 SYGVKD. The CDR3 sequence is 19 residues long. The CDR3 sequence is CALSSILGGRAGSYNEQFF. The CDR3 coding sequence is TGTGCCCTCAGTTCCATACTAGGCGGGAGGGCCGGCTCCTACAATGAGCAGTTCTTC.

This clonotype was seen a few times. The CDR3 protein is CAWSVLRGKNTEAFF. The DNA of the CDR3 is TGTGCCTGGAGTGTACTACGGGGCAAGAACACTGAAGCTTTCTTT. This chain connects TRBV30 to TRBJ1-1; tentative D call: TRBD1 (5 bases). This CDR3 has 15 amino acids. CDR1 is GTSNPN, CDR2 SVGIG, per germline (reference sequence). Deletions cut 0 bases from V and 1 base from J, with 12 bases between.